This record looks at one TCR beta chain sequence and its context. Its matching antigen is unknown. The data were taken from a study of cytomegalovirus exposure and HLA in healthy donors. Whole-study results and caveats: The study flagged some 180 TCR beta chains as cytomegalovirus-associated.

The V gene's germline CDR1 is GTSNPN and CDR2 SVGIG (reference sequence). V lost 3 bases and J 0 bases, leaving 8 bases between the germline ends. CDR3 length: 14 amino acids. In the PCR, 60 Vbeta and 13 Jbeta primers were used. Assay: immunoSEQ multiplex PCR; the TCRdb copy retains only in-frame clones and omits some. The profile shows fewer than 200,000 clones, 80% to 90% of them singletons. Sequenced: PBMCs. This sequence originates from a woman younger than 30 in good health and CMV-seronegative. The chain joins TRBV30 to TRBJ1-4, with a weak D call TRBD1 (6 bases). CDR3 amino acids: CAWRGTPTNEKLFF. The CDR3, as DNA: TGTGCCTGGAGGGGGACACCAACTAATGAAAAACTGTTTTTT.